This T cell receptor beta chain was observed in a study of memory CD4+ T cells and cytomegalovirus serostatus. The sort gate was single viable CD3+CD4+CD8-CD45RO+ cells for memory CD4+ T cells. Using immunoSEQ multiplex PCR, the repertoire was profiled, and TCRdb retains in-frame clones only, with some absent. The sample gives tens of thousands of clones, about 76% of which show up once; roughly 4.7% is in the top ten. The material sequenced was memory CD4+ T cells from blood. The sequence derives from an adult in good health and CMV-seropositive.

DNA for the CDR3: TGTGCCAGCAGCCAAGAGGGGGACAGCTCCTACGAGCAGTACTTC. Amino acids: CASSQEGDSSYEQYF. The V gene is TRBV4-2, the J gene TRBJ2-7; TRBD1 agrees at 7 bases. V was pared by 0 bases and J by 0 bases, with 2 bases of the junction left unmatched. The CDR3 sequence is 15 residues long. Per germline, CDR1 LGHNA and CDR2 YNFKEQ.